This TCR beta chain was found in a study of blood T cell repertoires in COVID-19. Enrolled through a virtual design, the participants were between about 18 and 100 years of age and came from about two dozen US areas. Authors' processing steps: Estimation of nucleated cell counts was performed using reference gene primer amplification. Some clones are missing from TCRdb's copy, which holds only in-frame ones; the method was immunoSEQ multiplex PCR. The V and J calls and clone size come from that table; D and trimming were worked out from the DNA. The sample records roughly 330,000 clones, roughly 86% being singletons. Germline CDR1 and CDR2: LGHDT and YNNKEL (reference sequence). Trimming cost V 4 bases and J 4 bases, with 8 bases left between them. This CDR3 region has 13 residues.

The chain recombines TRBV3-1 (or the pseudogene TRBV3-2) with TRBJ1-3; D unresolved. Input material: PBMCs or T cells enriched from blood (not recorded which). The TCR sequence derives from a woman under 40 who had recovered from COVID-19. CDR3 in amino acids: CASSPLAGNTIYF. The DNA of the CDR3 is TGTGCCAGCAGCCCCTTAGCCGGAAACACCATATATTTT.